One T cell receptor beta chain is described in this entry. Its antigen is still unknown. The CDR3 covers 13 residues. J was trimmed by 7 bases and V by 4 bases; bases with no gene match: 10. CDR1 is SQVTM and CDR2 is ANQGSEA in the germline V gene. The sample is drawn from a study of shared clonotypes between healthy human individuals. Overall study results and limits: Among non-shared clonotypes, generation probabilities were lower than among those shared by all four donors.

CD4+ cells yielded CD45RA+ naive and CD45RA-negative memory subsets. Samples underwent the assay at deep level. TCRdb's copy holds only in-frame clones and misses some; the assay was immunoSEQ multiplex PCR. This table has approximately 1,500,000 clones, roughly 96% appearing once. The clonotype was recovered from a man aged 30-40 years in good health. V usage is TRBV29-1 and J usage is TRBJ2-7, with 7 positions matching TRBD2. Sequenced sample: naive CD4+ T cells sorted from blood. The sample's subset: CD45RA+ positively selected. CDR3 coding DNA: TGCAGCGTTGTGAGACTAGCAGGAGGGGAGCAGTACTTC. Protein product: CSVVRLAGGEQYF.